The 25 T cell receptor beta chains below all came from one sample that was sequenced in a study of beta chain features in type 1 diabetes. Investigators reverse transcribed all isolated RNA, so they sequenced expressed TCRB transcripts. The repertoire was sequenced with immunoSEQ multiplex PCR; TCRdb's copy has only in-frame clones and lacks some. The sample includes hundreds of thousands of clones, 8% to 13% of them seen just once. What was sequenced was naive CD4+ T cells from blood. The receptors were sampled from a woman aged 25-40 years in good health.

A few counts support this clone. The gene calls are TRBV30 and TRBJ2-7; TRBD2 aligns across 11 bases. CDR3 length: 15 residues. J was trimmed by 5 bases and V by 2 bases; bases with no gene match: 8. In germline, CDR1 is GTSNPN, CDR2 SVGIG (reference sequence). This CDR3 is CAWSRKLAGEDEQYF. DNA for the CDR3: TGTGCCTGGAGTCGGAAACTAGCGGGAGAAGACGAGCAGTACTTC.

CDR3 loop: CAWGDILNEKLFF. The CDR3 region has the DNA TGTGCCTGGGGCGACATTTTAAATGAAAAACTGTTTTTT. The chain is built from TRBV30 and TRBJ1-4, with D hard to call. Trimming left V 5 bases short and J 5 bases short, with 12 bases between. CDR1 and CDR2 (germline): GTSNPN, SVGIG (reference sequence). The CDR3 is made up of 13 amino acids.

This chain connects TRBV29-1 to TRBJ2-1; 13 bases fit TRBD2. Germline V lookup: CDR1 SQVTM, CDR2 ANQGSEA. With V trimmed by 4 bases and J by 1 base, 4 bases remained unmatched. This CDR3 is 16 amino acids long. The CDR3 protein is CSVGTSGRGSYNEQFF. The DNA for the CDR3 is TGCAGCGTTGGGACTAGCGGGAGAGGATCCTACAATGAGCAGTTCTTC.

This chain joins TRBV11-2 and TRBJ2-1; 7 bases line up with TRBD1. Germline CDR1 and CDR2: SGHAT and FQNNGV. J lost 9 bases, V lost 4 bases, and 6 bases had no gene match. The CDR3 is 13 amino acids. The CDR3 nucleotides are TGTGCCAGCAGCTGGGGACAGCTACCTGAGCAGTTCTTC. Encoded protein: CASSWGQLPEQFF.

This clone was detected a few times. V and J are TRBV7-2 and TRBJ2-7; TRBD2 aligns across 12 bases. Trimming took 8 bases from V and 3 from J; bases not matched to a gene: 5. Looked up from germline, CDR1 is SGHTA and CDR2 is FQGNSA. The CDR3 is 14 amino acids. CDR3 nucleotide sequence: TGTGCCAGCGGACGGACTAGCGGGGTCTACGAGCAGTACTTC. Encoded protein: CASGRTSGVYEQYF.

The table lists this clone with a few counts. The V and J genes are TRBV9 and TRBJ2-7; 7 positions agree with TRBD2. The CDR3 has 13 residues. V trimming: 7 bases; J trimming: 2 bases; junction bases outside the gene matches: 6. CDR1 and CDR2 from the germline V gene are SGDLS and YYNGEE. Here the CDR3 reads CASGTGTTYEQYF. The DNA for the CDR3 is TGTGCCAGCGGTACCGGGACTACCTACGAGCAGTACTTC.

This clone was seen a handful of times. The V and J genes are TRBV5-4 and TRBJ2-1; D is undetermined. The V gene lost 1 base and the J gene lost 0 bases, with 8 bases spanning the gap. The V gene's germline CDR1 is SGHNT and CDR2 YYREEE (reference sequence). This CDR3 region has 15 residues. Here the CDR3 reads CASSLSSNSYNEQFF. The DNA for the CDR3 is TGTGCCAGCAGCTTGAGTAGCAACTCCTACAATGAGCAGTTCTTC. Based on the CDR3 plus reference TRBV5-4 and TRBJ2-1, the full variable domain is ETGVTQSPTHLIKTRGQQVTLRCSSQSGHNTVSWYQQALGQGPQFIFQYYREEENGRGNFPPRFSGLQFPNYSSELNVNALELDDSALYLCASSLSSNSYNEQFFGPGTRLTVL.

This clone was found a few times. V gene TRBV7-9 combines with J gene TRBJ1-2; 9 bases line up with TRBD1. The CDR3 is 18 residues long. Germline trimming cut 5 bases from V and 4 bases from J; bases unmatched to any gene: 17. Germline V gene data show CDR1 as SEHNR and CDR2 as FQNEAQ (reference sequence). The CDR3 nucleotides read TGTGCCAGCAGCCCGCCATCTCGGGACAGGGAAATCAGCTATGGCTACACCTTC. It is translated as CASSPPSRDREISYGYTF.

This sequence joins TRBV27 and TRBJ2-7; TRBD1 matches 8 bases. The junction had 12 bases not matched to a gene; V was cut back by 6 bases and J by 5 bases. This CDR3 comprises 15 residues. Germline assignment: CDR1 MNHEY and CDR2 SMNVEV (reference sequence). CDR3 loop: CASSTYGTGTHEQYF. As DNA, the CDR3 is TGTGCCAGCAGCACCTACGGGACAGGTACCCACGAGCAGTACTTC.

This clone appeared a few times. This specimen includes other DNA sequences encoding the same CDR3. The rearrangement joins TRBV18 to TRBJ2-7; TRBD2 aligns across 9 bases. The CDR3 is made up of 15 amino acids. Trimming cost V 0 bases and J 0 bases; bases outside gene matches: 0. Germline V gene sequence: CDR1 KGHSH, CDR2 LQKENI. The CDR3 loop reads CASSPPGLASYEQYF. The CDR3 region has the DNA TGTGCCAGCTCACCACCGGGACTAGCCTCCTACGAGCAGTACTTC.

The chain recombines TRBV21-1 with TRBJ2-3; TRBD2 is the table's D call, not checked against the DNA. TRBV21-1 is a documented pseudogene. This CDR3 spans 17 amino acids. CDR3 region: CASSKGTSGSSTDTQYF. CDR3 DNA: TGTGCCAGCAGCAAAGGGACTAGCGGTTCCAGCACAGATACGCAGTATTTT.

This clone was counted only a few times. J is TRBJ2-5 and V is TRBV20-1, with TRBD1 as a possible D gene (5 bases). Germline V CDR1 and CDR2: DFQATT, SNEGSKA (reference sequence). This CDR3 has 11 amino acids. The CDR3 loop reads CSAQGQETQYF. CDR3 DNA sequence: TGCAGCGCTCAGGGACAAGAGACCCAGTACTTC.

The chain links TRBV7-2 to TRBJ2-7; 9 bases fit TRBD2. V shed 4 bases and J 3 bases; nucleotides not matched to a gene: 4. This CDR3 spans 14 amino acids. Germline lookup yields CDR1 SGHTA and CDR2 FQGNSA. CDR3 bases: TGTGCCAGCAGCTCTAGCGGGGCGGACTACGAGCAGTACTTC. Protein sequence: CASSSSGADYEQYF. Full variable domain (missing parts from reference TRBV7-2 and TRBJ2-7): GAGVSQSPSNKVTEKGKDVELRCDPISGHTALYWYRQSLGQGLEFLIYFQGNSAPDKSGLPSDRFSAERTGGSVSTLTIQRTQQEDSAVYLCASSSSGADYEQYFGPGTRLTVT.

The chain links TRBV19 to TRBJ1-5, with 9 bases aligning to TRBD1. This CDR3 is 14 amino acids long. After removal of 7 bases from V and 3 bases from J, the junction contained 4 bases not matched to a gene. Germline loops: CDR1 LNHDA, CDR2 SQIVND (reference sequence). The CDR3 loop reads CASKQGAVNQPQHF. Written as DNA, the CDR3 is TGTGCCAGTAAACAGGGGGCGGTCAATCAGCCCCAGCATTTT.

This chain links TRBV7-3 with TRBJ2-2; 8 positions match TRBD2. From germline, CDR1 is SGHTA and CDR2 FQGTGA. The CDR3 runs to 17 residues. V lost 2 bases and J lost 7; bases outside the gene matches: 12. In nucleotides, the CDR3 is TGTGCCAGCAGCTTACTTCCGTCGGCGGGAGGCGGCGGGGAGCTGTTTTTT. Encoded protein: CASSLLPSAGGGGELFF.

The rearrangement uses TRBV7-2 and TRBJ2-2; 7 nucleotides align to TRBD1. CDR3 length: 17 residues. Germline CDR1 reads SGHTA; CDR2 reads FQGNSA. V lost 3 bases to trimming and J lost 4 bases; unmatched junction nucleotides: 11. CDR3: CASSFLFDRVATGELFF. The CDR3 nucleotides read TGTGCCAGCAGCTTTTTATTTGACAGGGTGGCCACCGGGGAGCTGTTTTTT.

This clone has more than one count but fewer than ten. The rearrangement joins TRBV30 to TRBJ2-7; maybe TRBD2 (6 bases). Germline V CDR1 and CDR2: GTSNPN, SVGIG (reference sequence). V gave up 0 bases and J gave up 3 bases, with 12 bases separating them. This CDR3 is built from 14 residues. CDR3 sequence reads: CAWSVSVGGYEQYF. The CDR3 DNA sequence: TGTGCCTGGAGTGTAAGTGTGGGGGGCTACGAGCAGTACTTC.

This sequence joins TRBV7-9 and TRBJ2-1, with 10 bases aligning to TRBD2. CDR1 is SEHNR and CDR2 is FQNEAQ in the germline V gene (reference sequence). J gave up 6 bases and V 7 bases, and 15 bases lay outside the gene matches. CDR3 length: 17 amino acids. The CDR3 sequence is CASIDMTAGGEFNEQFF. CDR3 DNA sequence: TGTGCCAGCATCGACATGACAGCGGGGGGGGAGTTCAATGAGCAGTTCTTC.

This clone has more than one count but fewer than ten. The chain uses TRBV7-8 and TRBJ2-3; 11 positions agree with TRBD1. Germline V CDR1 and CDR2: SGHVS, FQNEAQ. The V and J ends lost 2 bases and 3 bases, in that order; junction bases with no gene match: 4. The CDR3 length is 16 residues. As DNA, the CDR3 is TGTGCCAGCAGCTTATTAGGGACAGGGGGGACAGATACGCAGTATTTT. This translates into CASSLLGTGGTDTQYF.

This clone appeared a few times. This sequence joins TRBV9 and TRBJ1-4; 8 nucleotides align to TRBD1. J lost 8 bases, V lost 0 bases, and 3 bases had no gene match. The length of the CDR3 is 14 residues. Germline lookup yields CDR1 SGDLS and CDR2 YYNGEE. For the CDR3, the DNA is TGTGCCAGCAGCGTAGGGACAGGGAGAGAAAAACTGTTTTTT. It encodes CASSVGTGREKLFF.

A few counts support this clone. This chain joins TRBV4-3 and TRBJ2-1; TRBD2 aligns across 8 bases. The CDR3 length is 15 residues. CDR1 LGHNA and CDR2 YSLEER come from the germline V gene. With V trimmed by 4 bases and J by 8 bases, 10 bases remained unmatched. In nucleotides, the CDR3 is TGCGCCAGCAGCCGAACTAGCGGAGCGAGGTATGAGCAGTTCTTC. It is translated as CASSRTSGARYEQFF.

The chain recombines TRBV29-1 with TRBJ1-1, with D possibly matching TRBD1 (6 bases). Germline CDR1 SQVTM, CDR2 ANQGSEA. The ends were cut back, 5 bases at V and 4 bases at J, with 14 bases in the middle. CDR3 length: 13 residues. The DNA of the CDR3 is TGCAGCGTTTTCACAGGGTCGGTCACTGAAGCTTTCTTT. It encodes CSVFTGSVTEAFF.

A few counts support this clone. The chain combines TRBV9 with TRBJ2-7, with 13 bases fitting TRBD2. Trimming took 4 bases from V and 3 from J; bases not matched to a gene: 10. Germline loops: CDR1 SGDLS, CDR2 YYNGEE. This CDR3 contains 17 residues. CDR3 sequence: CASSSGLAGAVGYEQYF. CDR3 in DNA: TGTGCCAGCAGCTCAGGACTAGCGGGAGCTGTCGGCTACGAGCAGTACTTC.

The gene calls are TRBV19 and TRBJ2-7, with TRBD1 matching 10 bases. With V trimmed by 3 bases and J by 2 bases, 4 bases remained unmatched. Germline V gene sequence: CDR1 LNHDA, CDR2 SQIVND (reference sequence). The CDR3 covers 15 residues. CDR3 DNA: TGTGCCAGTAGTATTGCGGGACAGGGGACCTACGAGCAGTACTTC. Encoded protein: CASSIAGQGTYEQYF.

This clone was counted a few times. The V gene is TRBV7-2, the J gene TRBJ2-5; D is perhaps TRBD1 (6 bases). With 1 base removed from V and 5 bases from J, the gap between germline ends came to 14 bases. CDR1 is SGHTA and CDR2 is FQGNSA in the germline V gene. The CDR3 covers 15 residues. CDR3 sequence reads: CASSLERGSGETQYF. CDR3 nucleotide sequence: TGTGCCAGCAGCTTAGAGAGGGGGTCGGGGGAGACCCAGTACTTC.